These T cell receptor beta chains were read from a single sample in a study of cytomegalovirus exposure and HLA in healthy donors. Assay used: immunoSEQ multiplex PCR; TCRdb lists only in-frame clones, some missing. The sample has 110,000 or so clones, 82% seen once; the top ten hold around 2.5%. Sequencing was performed on PBMCs. All receptors derive from a woman aged 18-29 years in good health and CMV-seronegative. Each CDR3 is given with its conserved first and last residue. A D gene is named only where the DNA matches it firmly. For some rows the clone size is stated as once, few or many, or as a class when expanded; others skip it.

j_gene | abundance | d_gene | v_gene | CDR3aa | CDR3nt
TRBJ2-1 | NA | TRBD1 | TRBV19 | CASSTGRTGWIEQFF | TGTGCCAGTAGTACTGGCAGGACAGGGTGGATAGAGCAGTTCTTC
TRBJ2-2 | NA | NA | TRBV5-4 | CASSFQWAATGELFF | TGTGCCAGCAGCTTCCAATGGGCCGCTACCGGGGAGCTGTTTTTT
TRBJ2-2 | NA | NA | TRBV9 | CASSVRSLSGELFF | TGTGCCAGCAGCGTACGGTCCCTCTCCGGGGAGCTGTTTTTT
TRBJ2-3 | NA | NA | TRBV2 | CASSEYSSSTDTQYF | TGTGCCAGCAGTGAATACAGCTCGTCCACAGATACGCAGTATTTT
TRBJ2-6 | NA | NA | TRBV2 | CASNRDYGANVLTF | TGTGCCAGCAACAGGGACTATGGGGCCAACGTCCTGACTTTC
TRBJ1-1 | NA | TRBD1 | TRBV5-1 | CASSTVDNTGGTEAFF | TGCGCCAGCAGCACCGTTGATAATACAGGGGGCACTGAAGCTTTCTTT
TRBJ2-3 | NA | TRBD2 | TRBV7-2 | CASSNSGGAGDTQYF | TGTGCCAGCAGCAATAGCGGGGGGGCAGGAGATACGCAGTATTTT
TRBJ1-1 | NA | NA | TRBV4-1 | CAAKGVYTEAFF | TGCGCCGCCAAAGGGGTGTACACTGAAGCTTTCTTT
TRBJ1-1 | few | NA | TRBV6-1 | CASRVTGDTEAFF | TGTGCCAGCAGGGTTACAGGAGACACTGAAGCTTTCTTT
TRBJ1-5 | NA | TRBD1 | TRBV27 | CASSGTAYNQPQHF | TGTGCCAGCAGCGGGACAGCATACAATCAGCCCCAGCATTTT